The rows below give T cell receptor beta chains drawn from one sample of a study of T cell responses to AZD1222 COVID-19 vaccine. TCRdb's copy holds only in-frame clones and misses some; the assay was immunoSEQ multiplex PCR. The sample shows roughly 100,000 clones, approximately 90% of them seen only once. The specimen was peripheral blood, collected on day 0 of AZD1222 vaccination. The receptors were gathered from an adult in good health. Each CDR3 is given with its conserved first and last residue. Fields, in order: V gene, J gene, clone size, D gene, CDR3 protein, CDR3 DNA. A D gene is named only where the DNA matches it firmly. Clone sizes are given selectively: once, few, many, or a class where the clone is expanded.

TRBV3-1/TRBV3-2	TRBJ2-7	-	TRBD2	CASSHPGLASYEQYF	TGTGCCAGCAGCCATCCGGGACTAGCGTCGTACGAGCAGTACTTC
TRBV7-2	TRBJ2-7	once	-	CASSLAFRGEQYF	TGTGCCAGCAGCTTAGCATTTAGAGGCGAGCAGTACTTC
TRBV30	TRBJ2-2	-	-	CAWSRGTSTGELFF	TGTGCCTGGAGTAGGGGGACGAGCACCGGGGAGCTGTTTTTT
TRBV12-3/TRBV12-4	TRBJ1-1	-	-	CASSFQGNTEAFF	TGTGCCAGCAGTTTCCAAGGGAACACTGAAGCTTTCTTT
TRBV18	TRBJ2-2	-	-	CASSPPVNTGELFF	TGTGCCAGCTCACCACCGGTAAACACCGGGGAGCTGTTTTTT
TRBV19	TRBJ2-7	-	-	CASSWLPQGGEQYF	TGTGCCAGTAGCTGGCTACCCCAAGGGGGCGAGCAGTACTTC
TRBV2	TRBJ2-5	-	TRBD2	CASSVGLAGPQETQYF	TGTGCCAGCAGTGTGGGACTAGCGGGACCCCAAGAGACCCAGTACTTC
TRBV5-1	TRBJ1-4	-	-	CASSLAVSKGEKLFF	TGCGCCAGCAGCTTGGCTGTCAGCAAGGGAGAAAAACTGTTTTTT
TRBV18	TRBJ2-1	-	-	CASSLGQGPYNEQFF	TGTGCCAGCTCCCTGGGGCAGGGGCCCTACAATGAGCAGTTCTTC
TRBV6-6	TRBJ2-7	-	-	CASSPPGALDEQYF	TGTGCCAGCAGCCCGCCGGGAGCCCTGGACGAGCAGTACTTC
TRBV14	TRBJ2-7	-	TRBD1	CASSQVAGGSYEQYF	TGTGCCAGCAGCCAAGTAGCAGGGGGCTCCTACGAGCAGTACTTC
TRBV7-3	TRBJ2-1	few	TRBD1	CASSLDRERHEQFF	TGTGCCAGCAGCCTGGACAGGGAGAGGCATGAGCAGTTCTTC
TRBV5-1	TRBJ1-4	-	TRBD1	CASSLRQGEGKLFF	TGCGCCAGCAGCTTGCGACAGGGGGAAGGAAAACTGTTTTTT
TRBV21-1	TRBJ2-7	-	-	CASSKALSWEQYF	TGTGCCAGCAGCAAAGCGCTTTCATGGGAGCAGTACTTC
TRBV29-1	TRBJ2-5	-	TRBD2	CSTGESGRSETQYF	TGCAGCACTGGGGAGAGCGGGAGGTCGGAGACCCAGTACTTC
TRBV5-1	TRBJ2-2	-	-	CASSLVGANGELFF	TGCGCCAGCAGCTTGGTGGGAGCGAACGGGGAGCTGTTTTTT
TRBV16	TRBJ1-2	once	TRBD1	CASSETGGNGYTF	TGTGCCAGCAGCGAGACAGGGGGCAATGGCTACACCTTC
TRBV27	TRBJ2-5	-	-	CASSLWDRYQETQYF	TGTGCCAGCAGTTTGTGGGATCGGTACCAAGAGACCCAGTACTTC
TRBV9	TRBJ1-5	-	TRBD1	CASSVMGTDDSNQPQHF	TGTGCCAGCAGCGTAATGGGGACAGATGATAGCAATCAGCCCCAGCATTTT
TRBV28	TRBJ2-1	-	TRBD2	CASNRAFVWGIGTRVSVSYNEQFF	TGTGCCAGCAATAGAGCTTTTGTCTGGGGTATCGGGACTAGAGTATCCGTTTCCTACAATGAGCAGTTCTTC
TRBV10-2	TRBJ1-1	-	-	CASRLDRNTEAFF	TGCGCCAGCAGGTTGGACAGGAACACTGAAGCTTTCTTT
TRBV3-1/TRBV3-2	TRBJ2-3	-	TRBD1	CASGQGSTDTQYF	TGTGCCAGCGGACAGGGTAGCACAGATACGCAGTATTTT